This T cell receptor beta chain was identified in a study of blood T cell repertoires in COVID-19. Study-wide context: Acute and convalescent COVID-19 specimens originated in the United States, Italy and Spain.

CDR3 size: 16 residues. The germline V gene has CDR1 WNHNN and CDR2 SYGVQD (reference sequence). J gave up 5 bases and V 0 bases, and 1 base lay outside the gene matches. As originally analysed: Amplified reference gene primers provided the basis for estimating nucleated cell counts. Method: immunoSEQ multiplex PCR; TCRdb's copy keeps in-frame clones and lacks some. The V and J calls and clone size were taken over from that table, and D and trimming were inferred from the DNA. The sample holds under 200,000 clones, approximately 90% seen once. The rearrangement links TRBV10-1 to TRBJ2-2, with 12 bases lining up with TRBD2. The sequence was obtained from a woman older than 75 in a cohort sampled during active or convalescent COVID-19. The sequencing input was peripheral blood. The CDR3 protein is CASSESLAGGTGELFF. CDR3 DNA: TGCGCCAGCAGTGAGTCCCTAGCGGGAGGGACCGGGGAGCTGTTTTTT.